This T cell receptor beta chain was obtained from a study of yellow fever vaccine responses in identical twins. Study outcomes and limitations: Reportedly, the response of twins' T cells to the vaccine seemed partly convergent, partly personalized.

As concerns this clonotype: Its antigen is unknown.

A single record per CDR3 protein comes from TCRdb applying MiXCR to the RT-PCR reads. The data contain under 750 distinct CDR3 sequences, about 94% of them singletons. The CDR3 covers 14 residues. The J gene is TRBJ2-3, the V gene TRBV21-1; no check of the table's D call, TRBD1, against the DNA was made. TRBV21-1 is a pseudogene. The TCR sequence derives from a woman aged 18-30 years who received the yellow fever vaccine. Sequencing was performed on T cells from blood (PBMCs), unsorted or a sorted subset (not recorded which), taken before or after yellow fever vaccination (not recorded which). The CDR3 DNA reads as TGTGCCAGCAGCCCGCCCACGGGTCCGGATACGCAGTATTTT. Translated, it gives CASSPPTGPDTQYF.